The rows below give T cell receptor beta chains drawn from one sample of a study of CD8 T cells in Susac syndrome. In TCRdb, the immunoSEQ multiplex PCR reads were re-called with MiXCR into one record per CDR3 protein. The sample carries 130,000 or so distinct CDR3 sequences, around 85% recorded once. The sample consisted of CD8+ T cells from PBMCs. The receptors shown here come from a human donor with multiple sclerosis. CDR3s include the opening cysteine and the closing phenylalanine or tryptophan. A D gene is named only where the DNA matches it firmly. Not every row has a clone size; where given, it reads once, few, many or a size class.

abundance	v_gene	d_gene	j_gene	CDR3aa	CDR3nt
-	TRBV29-1	-	TRBJ2-1	CSVEGPAGTVYNEQFF	TGCAGCGTTGAGGGACCTGCCGGGACTGTATACAATGAGCAGTTCTTC
-	TRBV15	-	TRBJ1-1	CATSRVARNTEAFF	TGTGCCACCAGCAGAGTCGCCAGGAACACTGAAGCTTTCTTT
once	TRBV2	-	TRBJ2-2	CASSARKHGELFF	TGTGCCAGCAGTGCGCGAAAGCACGGGGAGCTGTTTTTT
-	TRBV29-1	-	TRBJ1-2	CSALAWQGIVTF	TGCAGCGCACTCGCGTGGCAGGGAATCGTCACCTTC
-	TRBV4-3	TRBD2	TRBJ2-2	CASSQTFSGKTNTGELFF	TGCGCCAGCAGCCAAACTTTTAGCGGGAAAACGAACACCGGGGAGCTGTTTTTT
-	TRBV6-1	-	TRBJ2-7	CASSEGRTPYTYEQYF	TGTGCCAGCAGTGAAGGTCGGACACCTTACACCTACGAGCAGTACTTC
-	TRBV14	-	TRBJ2-7	CASSPVEGNPYEQYF	TGTGCCAGCAGCCCGGTAGAGGGAAACCCCTACGAGCAGTACTTC
-	TRBV7-8	-	TRBJ2-1	CASSSRAPEQFF	TGTGCCAGCAGCTCTCGCGCCCCTGAGCAGTTCTTC
few	TRBV6-1	-	TRBJ2-7	CASSPRQAYEQYF	TGTGCCAGCAGTCCCCGACAGGCCTACGAGCAGTACTTC
-	TRBV3-1	-	TRBJ2-1	CASSQALALMYEQFF	TGTGCCAGCAGCCAAGCCCTGGCCTTGATGTATGAGCAGTTCTTC
-	TRBV4-1	-	TRBJ2-1	CASSQGHNEQFF	TGCGCCAGCAGCCAAGGCCATAATGAGCAGTTCTTC
-	TRBV27	-	TRBJ1-3	CASVFGDTIYF	TGTGCCAGCGTTTTCGGGGACACCATATATTTT
-	TRBV11-2	TRBD2	TRBJ2-7	CASSPSGRDPIYEQYF	TGTGCCAGCAGCCCCTCCGGGAGGGATCCCATCTACGAGCAGTACTTC
-	TRBV7-6	-	TRBJ1-4	CASSLRGGEKLFF	TGTGCCAGCAGCTTACGGGGAGGGGAAAAACTGTTTTTT
-	TRBV12-3/TRBV12-4	-	TRBJ2-2	CASNPTEINTGELFF	TGTGCCAGCAACCCGACAGAGATAAACACCGGGGAGCTGTTTTTT
-	TRBV19	-	TRBJ2-1	CASSIDPGLSAYNEQFF	TGTGCCAGTAGTATAGACCCGGGGCTTAGTGCGTACAATGAGCAGTTCTTC
few	TRBV5-6	-	TRBJ2-2	CASSFGGPGELFF	TGTGCCAGCAGCTTCGGGGGCCCCGGGGAGCTGTTTTTT
-	TRBV6-1	TRBD1	TRBJ1-4	CASSPGGTSNEKLFF	TGTGCCAGCAGCCCAGGGGGGACATCGAATGAAAAACTGTTTTTT
few	TRBV5-6	-	TRBJ1-6	CASSPDGVGWGNSPLHF	TGTGCCAGCAGCCCGGACGGGGTGGGTTGGGGTAATTCACCCCTCCACTTT
-	TRBV27	-	TRBJ2-5	CASSLTGPSPGETQYF	TGTGCCAGCAGTCTGACAGGACCTTCGCCGGGGGAGACCCAGTACTTC
-	TRBV3-1	TRBD1	TRBJ2-5	CASRRTGNVETQYF	TGTGCCAGCAGGAGGACAGGGAACGTAGAGACCCAGTACTTC
-	TRBV20-1	TRBD2	TRBJ2-3	CSARPILAGTDTQYF	TGCAGTGCTAGACCCATCCTAGCGGGAACAGATACGCAGTATTTT
few	TRBV14	-	TRBJ1-1	CASSQAGPEAFF	TGTGCCAGCAGCCAAGCCGGACCTGAAGCTTTCTTT
-	TRBV20-1	TRBD2	TRBJ2-7	CSAKRAGESYEQYF	TGCAGTGCTAAACGAGCGGGGGAATCCTACGAGCAGTACTTC
-	TRBV30	-	TRBJ1-3	CAWNSGTGNTIYF	TGTGCCTGGAATTCGGGAACTGGAAACACCATATATTTT
-	TRBV28	-	TRBJ1-4	CASSLRGSGLEEKLFF	TGTGCCAGCAGTCTCCGAGGGTCGGGGCTCGAGGAAAAACTGTTTTTT
-	TRBV29-1	-	TRBJ1-5	CSVVVGDMGRPGNQPQHF	TGCAGCGTTGTGGTAGGGGATATGGGAAGACCCGGCAATCAGCCCCAGCATTTT
-	TRBV11-2	-	TRBJ2-2	CASSQALNTGELFF	TGTGCCAGCAGTCAGGCCCTGAACACCGGGGAGCTGTTTTTT
-	TRBV12-3/TRBV12-4	-	TRBJ2-1	CASSFRRQGGFF	TGTGCCAGCAGTTTTAGACGGCAGGGGGGGTTCTTC
-	TRBV21-1	-	TRBJ1-2	CASCRGTVNYGYTF	TGTGCCTCATGCAGGGGGACGGTAAACTATGGCTACACCTTC
many	TRBV7-9	-	TRBJ2-1	CASSRSGYEQFF	TGTGCCAGCAGCCGTTCAGGCTATGAGCAGTTCTTC
-	TRBV3-1	TRBD2	TRBJ2-2	CASSDGGSGDGELFF	TGTGCCAGCAGCGACGGGGGAAGCGGGGACGGGGAGCTGTTTTTT
-	TRBV24-1	TRBD2	TRBJ2-1	CATEGLAGLPDNEQFF	TGTGCCACCGAAGGACTAGCGGGGCTCCCTGACAATGAGCAGTTCTTC
-	TRBV24-1	-	TRBJ2-5	CATSDSATSETQYF	TGTGCCACCAGTGATTCGGCGACTAGTGAGACCCAGTACTTC
-	TRBV2	-	TRBJ2-3	CASSLAAGVADTQYF	TGTGCCAGCTCGCTGGCGGCAGGGGTTGCGGATACGCAGTATTTT
-	TRBV5-1	-	TRBJ1-4	CASSPNPFLANEKLFF	TGCGCCAGCAGCCCAAACCCCTTCTTAGCTAATGAAAAACTGTTTTTT
-	TRBV3-1	-	TRBJ1-1	CASREGHTEAFF	TGTGCCAGCAGGGAAGGGCACACTGAAGCTTTCTTT
-	TRBV12-3/TRBV12-4	TRBD1	TRBJ2-7	CASGSPGQGTYKQYF	TGTGCCAGCGGCTCGCCGGGACAGGGGACCTACAAGCAGTACTTC
-	TRBV7-9	-	TRBJ2-4	CASSFSSTGEENIQYF	TGTGCCAGCAGCTTCTCCTCGACAGGCGAAGAAAACATTCAGTACTTC
-	TRBV13	-	TRBJ1-1	CASSFMGPTEAFF	TGTGCCAGCAGCTTTATGGGGCCCACTGAAGCTTTCTTT
once	TRBV6-2/TRBV6-3	-	TRBJ1-1	CASRGMTVWNTEAFF	TGTGCCAGCAGAGGAATGACAGTCTGGAACACTGAAGCTTTCTTT
-	TRBV19	-	TRBJ1-1	CASSTWGEAFF	TGTGCCAGTAGTACGTGGGGGGAAGCTTTCTTT
-	TRBV9	-	TRBJ2-1	CASSSGTHKGDEQFF	TGTGCCAGCAGCTCCGGGACACATAAAGGGGATGAGCAGTTCTTC
-	TRBV6-2/TRBV6-3	-	TRBJ2-2	CASSYPSNTGELFF	TGTGCCAGCAGTTACCCCTCGAACACCGGGGAGCTGTTTTTT
-	TRBV6-6	-	TRBJ2-7	CASSYRTAVPYEQYF	TGTGCCAGCAGTTATCGTACGGCAGTACCCTACGAGCAGTACTTC
-	TRBV6-1	-	TRBJ2-7	CASSEAPLAGTNYEQYF	TGTGCCAGCAGTGAAGCGCCGTTGGCAGGAACCAATTACGAGCAGTACTTC
once	TRBV29-1	TRBD1	TRBJ2-7	CSVEDPGQSPYEQYF	TGCAGCGTTGAAGACCCGGGACAGTCCCCCTACGAGCAGTACTTC
-	TRBV11-2	-	TRBJ2-2	CASSWGLGELFF	TGTGCCAGCAGCTGGGGTCTTGGGGAGCTGTTTTTT
-	TRBV7-9	TRBD1	TRBJ1-2	CASSFPAGGLDGYTF	TGTGCCAGCAGCTTCCCGGCAGGGGGCCTCGATGGCTACACCTTC